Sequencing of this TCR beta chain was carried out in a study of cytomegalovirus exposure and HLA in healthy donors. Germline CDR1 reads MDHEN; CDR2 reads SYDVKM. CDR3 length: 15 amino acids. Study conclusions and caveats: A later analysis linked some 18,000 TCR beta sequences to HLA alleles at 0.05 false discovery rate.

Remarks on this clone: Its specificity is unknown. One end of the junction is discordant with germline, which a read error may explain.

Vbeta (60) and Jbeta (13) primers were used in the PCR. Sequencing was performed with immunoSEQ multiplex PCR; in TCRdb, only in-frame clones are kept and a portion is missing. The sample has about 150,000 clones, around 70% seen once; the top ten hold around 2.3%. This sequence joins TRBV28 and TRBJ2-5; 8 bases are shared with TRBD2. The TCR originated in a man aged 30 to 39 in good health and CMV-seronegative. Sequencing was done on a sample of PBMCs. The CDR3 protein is CAGRLAGTPQETQYF. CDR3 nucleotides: TGTGCCGGCAGATTAGCGGGGACTCCGCAAGAGACCCAGTACTTC.